This passage covers 15 T cell receptor beta chains from one sample sequenced in a study of cytomegalovirus exposure and HLA in healthy donors. This PCR relied on a set of 60 Vbeta primers and 13 Jbeta primers. Profiled with immunoSEQ multiplex PCR; TCRdb holds only in-frame clones, not every one. The sample yields about 150,000 clones, 80% seen once. The specimen was PBMCs. These receptors were taken from a woman between 45 and 60 years old in good health and CMV-seropositive.

The chain uses TRBV7-8 and TRBJ1-6, with 7 positions matching TRBD1. The CDR3 is made up of 15 amino acids. From germline, CDR1 is SGHVS and CDR2 FQNEAQ. Losses at the gene ends were 3 bases for V and 7 bases for J; bases not matched to a gene: 6. The CDR3 DNA is TGTGCCAGCAGCTTTCGGAGCAGGGGGAATTCACCCCTCCACTTT. Its translation: CASSFRSRGNSPLHF. Supplemented by reference TRBV7-8 and TRBJ1-6, the full variable domain reads GAGVSQSPRYKVAKRGQDVALRCDPISGHVSLFWYQQALGQGPEFLTYFQNEAQLDKSGLPSDRFFAERPEGSVSTLKIQRTQQEDSAVYLCASSFRSRGNSPLHFGNGTRLTVT.

The rearrangement joins TRBV7-2 to TRBJ1-3; a possible D gene is TRBD1 (5 bases). The CDR3 runs to 15 residues. Germline V CDR1 and CDR2: SGHTA, FQGNSA. V lost 6 bases and J lost 0, with 12 bases in between. CDR3 in amino acids: CASSRDRPSGNTIYF. DNA for the CDR3: TGTGCCAGCAGTCGAGACAGACCCTCTGGAAACACCATATATTTT. The full variable domain, in which reference TRBV7-2 and TRBJ1-3 provide the parts outside the CDR3, is GAGVSQSPSNKVTEKGKDVELRCDPISGHTALYWYRQSLGQGLEFLIYFQGNSAPDKSGLPSDRFSAERTGGSVSTLTIQRTQQEDSAVYLCASSRDRPSGNTIYFGEGSWLTVV.

The rearrangement joins TRBV19 to TRBJ2-7; D is unclear. V gave up 5 bases and J gave up 5 bases, with 19 bases separating them. Germline V gene data show CDR1 as LNHDA and CDR2 as SQIVND (reference sequence). The CDR3 has 15 amino acids. The CDR3, as DNA: TGTGCCAGTAGTTCGCCTAACCTTGGCGACAACGAGCAGTACTTC. This encodes CASSSPNLGDNEQYF.

The chain uses TRBV28 and TRBJ1-6; 11 bases map to TRBD1. Germline values: CDR1 MDHEN, CDR2 SYDVKM. This CDR3 has 17 amino acids. Losses at the gene ends were 4 bases for V and 7 bases for J; bases not matched to a gene: 9. CDR3: CASSSPFGDRGNSPLHF. CDR3 DNA: TGTGCCAGCAGTTCCCCGTTTGGGGACAGGGGGAATTCACCCCTCCACTTT.

The chain combines TRBV29-1 with TRBJ1-2, with D possibly being TRBD1 (6 bases). The CDR3 loop spans 11 amino acids. Trimming pared 7 bases from V and 10 bases from J, leaving 16 bases between. Germline V gives CDR1 SQVTM, CDR2 ANQGSEA. CDR3 sequence (DNA): TGCAGCGGGGAGAGGGGGAAGGACTACACCTTC. The encoded protein is CSGERGKDYTF.

The chain links TRBV6-6 to TRBJ2-1, with 9 bases lining up with TRBD1. This CDR3 region has 15 residues. The germline V gene encodes CDR1 MNHNY and CDR2 SVGAGI (reference sequence). Germline trimming cut 8 bases from V and 5 bases from J; bases unmatched to any gene: 10. The CDR3 DNA reads TGTGCCAGCGGAACTGGGACAGGGATACACAATGAGCAGTTCTTC. This encodes CASGTGTGIHNEQFF.

V is TRBV28 and J is TRBJ2-1; maybe TRBD1 (5 bases). CDR1 is MDHEN and CDR2 is SYDVKM in the germline V gene. Trimming stripped 7 bases from V and 7 bases from J, with 17 bases between. The CDR3 runs to 14 residues. The CDR3 nucleotides read TGTGCCAGCATCACAGGATTTTCAGCGAATGAGCAGTTCTTC. This sequence encodes CASITGFSANEQFF.

The chain recombines TRBV19 with TRBJ2-6, with D perhaps matching TRBD1 (6 bases). This CDR3 contains 18 residues. The germline V and J ends were trimmed by 5 bases and 0 bases, with 17 bases remaining between them. Germline loops: CDR1 LNHDA, CDR2 SQIVND (reference sequence). CDR3 in amino acids: CASSVPTGSPSGANVLTF. In DNA form, the CDR3 reads TGTGCCAGTAGTGTCCCCACAGGGTCCCCCTCTGGGGCCAACGTCCTGACTTTC.

This clone was counted a single time. The DNA for the CDR3 is TGCAGCGTCCGGGACAGGGTACTCTATGGCTACACCTTC. Translation: CSVRDRVLYGYTF. The chain carries TRBV29-1 and TRBJ1-2, with TRBD1 matching over 9 bases. The V and J ends lost 6 bases and 4 bases, in that order; junction bases with no gene match: 6. The CDR3 is made up of 13 amino acids. CDR1 SQVTM and CDR2 ANQGSEA come from the germline V gene.

The gene calls are TRBV7-2 and TRBJ2-5; no definite D call. Trimming left V 5 bases short and J 7 bases short, with 14 bases between. The length of the CDR3 is 13 residues. CDR1 is SGHTA, CDR2 FQGNSA, per germline. The CDR3 is CASSAPIRGTQYF. CDR3 DNA sequence: TGTGCCAGCAGCGCGCCGATTCGCGGGACCCAGTACTTC.

The chain joins TRBV5-6 to TRBJ1-3; 8 bases are shared with TRBD1. This CDR3 is 14 amino acids long. The V gene end was trimmed by 5 bases and the J gene end by 2 bases; junction bases not matched to a gene: 3. The V gene's germline CDR1 is SGHDT and CDR2 YYEEEE. CDR3 in DNA: TGTGCCAGCAGATCAGGGGGCGCTGGAAACACCATATATTTT. Encoded protein: CASRSGGAGNTIYF.

The J gene is TRBJ1-1, the V gene TRBV5-4, with TRBD1 as a possible D gene (5 bases). Looked up from germline, CDR1 is SGHNT and CDR2 is YYREEE (reference sequence). V was pared by 4 bases and J by 3 bases, with 10 bases between. This CDR3 is 13 amino acids long. CDR3 nucleotides: TGTGCCAGCAGCCGAGACAGTTACACTGAAGCTTTCTTT. Its protein is CASSRDSYTEAFF.

The chain employs TRBV5-1 and TRBJ1-4, with 9 bases lining up with TRBD1. From germline, CDR1 is SGHRS and CDR2 YFSETQ. The J segment lost 6 bases and the V segment lost 4 bases, leaving 7 bases of the junction unmatched. This CDR3 contains 15 residues. CDR3 DNA: TGCGCCAGCAGCGATCAGACAGGGGGGGATGAAAAACTGTTTTTT. This sequence encodes CASSDQTGGDEKLFF.

V usage is TRBV5-4 and J usage is TRBJ2-5; tentative D call: TRBD1 (5 bases). The CDR3 has 13 residues. Trimming took 0 bases from V and 5 from J, leaving 8 bases between them. CDR1 and CDR2 (germline): SGHNT, YYREEE (reference sequence). The CDR3 is CASSLGQWETQYF. The CDR3 DNA follows: TGTGCCAGCAGCTTGGGACAGTGGGAGACCCAGTACTTC. Variable domain in full (rest from reference TRBV5-4 and TRBJ2-5): ETGVTQSPTHLIKTRGQQVTLRCSSQSGHNTVSWYQQALGQGPQFIFQYYREEENGRGNFPPRFSGLQFPNYSSELNVNALELDDSALYLCASSLGQWETQYFGPGTRLLVL.

This chain uses TRBV7-2 with TRBJ2-2; 10 positions agree with TRBD2. This CDR3 is built from 16 residues. Germline V CDR1 and CDR2: SGHTA, FQGNSA. The V gene end was trimmed by 5 bases and the J gene end by 1 base; junction bases not matched to a gene: 4. CDR3 sequence (DNA): TGTGCCAGCAGCGGCGCTAGCGGGAGGAACACCGGGGAGCTGTTTTTT. This sequence encodes CASSGASGRNTGELFF.